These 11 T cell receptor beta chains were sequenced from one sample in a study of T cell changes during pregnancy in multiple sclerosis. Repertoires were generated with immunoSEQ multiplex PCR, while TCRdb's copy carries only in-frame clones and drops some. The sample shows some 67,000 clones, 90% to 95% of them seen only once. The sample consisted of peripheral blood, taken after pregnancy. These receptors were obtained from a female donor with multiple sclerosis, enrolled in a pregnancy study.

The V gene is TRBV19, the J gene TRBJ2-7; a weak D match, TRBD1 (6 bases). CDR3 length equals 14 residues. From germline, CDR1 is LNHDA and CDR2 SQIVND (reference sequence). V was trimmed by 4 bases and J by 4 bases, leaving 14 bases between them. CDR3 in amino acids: CASSTVQGPYEQYF. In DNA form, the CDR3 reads TGTGCCAGTAGTACCGTACAGGGACCTTACGAGCAGTACTTC. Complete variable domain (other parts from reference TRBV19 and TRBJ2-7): DGGITQSPKYLFRKEGQNVTLSCEQNLNHDAMYWYRQDPGQGLRLIYYSQIVNDFQKGDIAEGYSVSREKKESFPLTVTSAQKNPTAFYLCASSTVQGPYEQYFGPGTRLTVT.

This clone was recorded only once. CDR3 nucleotide sequence: TGTGCCAGCGAACAGGGCGCAAAAAACATTCAGTACTTC. Translated, it gives CASEQGAKNIQYF. This chain joins TRBV6-1 and TRBJ2-4; D possibly corresponds to TRBD1 (6 bases). V was shortened by 8 bases and J by 4 bases, with 12 bases between the two germline ends. There are 13 residues in the CDR3. Germline V CDR1 and CDR2: MNHNS, SASEGT.

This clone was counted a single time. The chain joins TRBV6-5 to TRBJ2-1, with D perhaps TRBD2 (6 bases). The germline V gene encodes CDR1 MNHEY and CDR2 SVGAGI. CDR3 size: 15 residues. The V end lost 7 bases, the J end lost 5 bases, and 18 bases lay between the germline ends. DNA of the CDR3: TGTGCCAGCATCCATGCCGGGGGAAATAACAATGAGCAGTTCTTC. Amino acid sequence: CASIHAGGNNNEQFF.

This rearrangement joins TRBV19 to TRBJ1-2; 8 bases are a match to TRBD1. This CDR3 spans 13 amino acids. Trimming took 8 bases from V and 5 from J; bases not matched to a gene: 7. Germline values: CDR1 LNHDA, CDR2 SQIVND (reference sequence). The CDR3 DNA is TGTGCCAGTGTCATGGACAGGGCTTATGGCTACACCTTC. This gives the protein CASVMDRAYGYTF.

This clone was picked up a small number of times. The CDR3 DNA reads as TGTGCCAGCAGTCAATCAGGACAGGGGTATGGCTACACCTTC. Its protein product is CASSQSGQGYGYTF. V is TRBV6-5 and J is TRBJ1-2, with 9 bases that match TRBD1. The V gene's germline CDR1 is MNHEY and CDR2 SVGAGI. Trimming took 5 bases from V and 5 from J; bases not matched to a gene: 6. The length of the CDR3 is 14 residues.

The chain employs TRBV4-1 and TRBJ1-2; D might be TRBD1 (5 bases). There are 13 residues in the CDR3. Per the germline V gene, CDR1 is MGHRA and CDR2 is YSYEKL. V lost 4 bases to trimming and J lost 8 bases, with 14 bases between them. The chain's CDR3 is CASSPRTGDGYTF. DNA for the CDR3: TGCGCCAGCAGCCCCCGGACGGGGGACGGCTACACCTTC.

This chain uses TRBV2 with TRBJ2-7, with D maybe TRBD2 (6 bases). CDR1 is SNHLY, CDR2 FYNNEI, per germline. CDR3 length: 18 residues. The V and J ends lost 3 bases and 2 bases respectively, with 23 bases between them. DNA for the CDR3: TGTGCCAGCAGTGACAACCGCGGACTACCTCGAGGACCCTACGAGCAGTACTTC. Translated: CASSDNRGLPRGPYEQYF.

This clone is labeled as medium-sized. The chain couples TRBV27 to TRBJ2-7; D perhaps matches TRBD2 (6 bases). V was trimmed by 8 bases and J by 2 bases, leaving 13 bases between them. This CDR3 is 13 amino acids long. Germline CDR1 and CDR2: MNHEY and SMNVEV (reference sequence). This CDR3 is CASGRGTPYEQYF. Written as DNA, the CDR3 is TGTGCCAGCGGACGCGGGACCCCCTACGAGCAGTACTTC.

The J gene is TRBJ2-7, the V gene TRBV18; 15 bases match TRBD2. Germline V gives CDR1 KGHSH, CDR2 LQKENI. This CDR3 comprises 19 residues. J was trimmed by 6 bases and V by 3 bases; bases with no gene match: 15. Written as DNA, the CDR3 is TGTGCCAGCTCACCTTCACCGGGACTAGCGGGAGGATCCCCTTTCGAGCAGTACTTC. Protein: CASSPSPGLAGGSPFEQYF. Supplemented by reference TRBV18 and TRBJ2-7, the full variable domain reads NAGVMQNPRHLVRRRGQEARLRCSPMKGHSHVYWYRQLPEEGLKFMVYLQKENIIDESGMPKERFSAEFPKEGPSILRIQQVVRGDSAAYFCASSPSPGLAGGSPFEQYFGPGTRLTVT.

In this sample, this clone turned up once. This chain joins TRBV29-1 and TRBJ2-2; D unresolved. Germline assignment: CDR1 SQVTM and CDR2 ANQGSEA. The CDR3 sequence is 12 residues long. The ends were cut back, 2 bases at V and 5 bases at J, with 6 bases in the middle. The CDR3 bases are TGCAGCGTTGAACTAGTAACCGGGGAGCTGTTTTTT. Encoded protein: CSVELVTGELFF.

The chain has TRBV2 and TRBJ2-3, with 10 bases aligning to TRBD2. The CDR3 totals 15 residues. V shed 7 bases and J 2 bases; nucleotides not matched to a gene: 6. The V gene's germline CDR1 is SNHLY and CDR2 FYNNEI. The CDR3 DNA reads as TGTGCCAGCACCCGGACTAGCGGTTACACAGATACGCAGTATTTT. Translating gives CASTRTSGYTDTQYF.